Included here is one T cell receptor beta chain sequence, with context. Its antigen is currently unknown. The data originate from a study of T cell responses to AZD1222 COVID-19 vaccine. Study-wide points: Just a handful of AZD1222 recipients tested seropositive at baseline. It should be noted that donors were predominantly white British and more often female, and clonal diversity was possibly underestimated. CD4 TCRs covered the whole spike, strongest at regions 160-218 and 743-854.

Clones were sequenced by immunoSEQ multiplex PCR, and TCRdb holds only the in-frame ones, with some missing. This sample carries about 140,000 clones, roughly 85% of them seen once, and the ten largest clones take around 7.8%. Germline V gene sequence: CDR1 SGHTA, CDR2 FQGNSA. The CDR3 is 15 residues long. V was trimmed by 7 bases and J by 4 bases, leaving 20 bases between them. The starting material was peripheral blood, obtained on day 0 of AZD1222 vaccination. The chain is built from TRBV7-2 and TRBJ2-7; a possible D gene is TRBD2 (6 bases). The origin of this receptor is an adult in good health. CDR3 region: CASTQSGLLVYEQYF. Here the CDR3 DNA reads TGTGCCAGCACCCAAAGCGGGCTCTTAGTTTACGAGCAGTACTTC. The whole variable domain, remainder taken from reference TRBV7-2 and TRBJ2-7, is GAGVSQSPSNKVTEKGKDVELRCDPISGHTALYWYRQSLGQGLEFLIYFQGNSAPDKSGLPSDRFSAERTGGSVSTLTIQRTQQEDSAVYLCASTQSGLLVYEQYFGPGTRLTVT.